One T cell receptor beta chain is described in this entry. The CDR3 has 15 amino acids. Germline CDR1 SSHAT, CDR2 FNYEAQ (reference sequence). V gave up 1 base and J gave up 8 bases, with 15 bases separating them. Some clones are missing from TCRdb's copy, which holds only in-frame ones; the method was immunoSEQ multiplex PCR. The sample holds some 2.3 million clones, approximately 93% seen once. This sample stems from a study of shared clonotypes between healthy human individuals. This receptor was obtained from a man aged 18 to 30 in good health. Some clones in this sample may be carry-over from other donors' samples. The specimen sequenced was naive CD4+ T cells from PBMCs. Noted subset: CD45RA+ positively selected. The gene calls are TRBV7-7 and TRBJ2-1, with D perhaps being TRBD1 or TRBD2 (5 bases each). CDR3 amino acids: CASSLGSGRGDEQFF. The CDR3 bases are TGTGCCAGCAGCTTAGGAAGCGGTCGAGGGGATGAGCAGTTCTTC.